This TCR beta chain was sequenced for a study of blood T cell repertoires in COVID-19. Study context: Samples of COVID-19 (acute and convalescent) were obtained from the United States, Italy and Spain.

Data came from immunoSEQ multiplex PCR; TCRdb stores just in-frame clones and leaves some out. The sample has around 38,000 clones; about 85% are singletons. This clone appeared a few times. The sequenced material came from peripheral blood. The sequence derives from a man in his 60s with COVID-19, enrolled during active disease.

The DNA of the CDR3 is TGTGCCAGTATGGAGGGTCCGAACTCTGGAAACACCATATATTTT. Translation gives CASMEGPNSGNTIYF. This chain links TRBV6-6 with TRBJ1-3; no clear D gene. The germline gives CDR1 MNHNY, CDR2 SVGAGI (reference sequence). Trimming pared 9 bases from V and 0 bases from J, leaving 15 bases between. The CDR3 sequence is 15 residues long.